The 29 T cell receptor beta chains below come from one sample, sequenced in a study of beta chain features in type 1 diabetes. What was sequenced were expressed TCRB transcripts, since all of the isolated RNA had been reverse transcribed. Measured with immunoSEQ multiplex PCR; TCRdb has only the in-frame clones, and not every one. The sample lists approximately 44,000 clones, approximately 70% occurring once. Study observations and caveats: Shorter TCRB CDR3s, moderately but significantly so, marked every one of the four CD4+ subsets in Type 1 diabetes patients.

The antigens for these receptors are not known. The sequenced sample consisted of Tregs from blood. Every receptor here comes from a woman between 18 and 30 years old with type 1 diabetes.

The rearrangement links TRBV6-6 to TRBJ2-7; 7 nucleotides match TRBD1. Unmatched junction bases numbered 9, after V lost 6 bases and J lost 7 bases. The CDR3 length is 13 residues. Germline V gene sequence: CDR1 MNHNY, CDR2 SVGAGI (reference sequence). CDR3: CASRTNTGDEQYF. As DNA, the CDR3 is TGTGCCAGCAGGACCAATACAGGGGATGAGCAGTACTTC.

CDR3 bases: TGTGCCAGCAGCTTGTCAGGGTTCAGTCAGCCCCAGCATTTT. Translation: CASSLSGFSQPQHF. The genes are TRBV5-6 and TRBJ1-5, with D perhaps TRBD1 (5 bases). The V gene's germline CDR1 is SGHDT and CDR2 YYEEEE. The ends were cut back, 1 base at V and 6 bases at J, with 11 bases in the middle. The CDR3 consists of 14 residues.

The gene calls are TRBV7-3 and TRBJ2-7; tentative D call: TRBD1 (6 bases). V gave up 1 base and J gave up 7 bases, with 20 bases separating them. The CDR3 has 16 residues. Germline V gene sequence: CDR1 SGHTA, CDR2 FQGTGA. CDR3 protein: CASSLNPRGKQGEQYF. The DNA of the CDR3 is TGTGCCAGCAGCTTAAATCCCCGAGGGAAGCAGGGGGAGCAGTACTTC.

The V call is TRBV7-2, the J call TRBJ2-2; 9 bases map to TRBD2. CDR1 is SGHTA and CDR2 is FQGNSA in the germline V gene. The CDR3 extends over 16 amino acids. Trimming removed 2 bases from V and 4 bases from J; junction bases left unmatched: 5. CDR3 region: CASSLWRGGPTGELFF. The DNA of the CDR3 is TGTGCCAGCAGCTTATGGCGGGGGGGCCCCACCGGGGAGCTGTTTTTT.

The chain recombines TRBV7-8 with TRBJ1-1, with 7 bases aligning to TRBD1. The V and J ends lost 5 bases and 6 bases, in that order; junction bases with no gene match: 9. The CDR3 covers 14 residues. CDR1 SGHVS and CDR2 FQNEAQ come from the germline V gene. CDR3 DNA sequence: TGTGCCAGCAGCAGAGGAGGGGGCTTCGCTGAAGCTTTCTTT. Protein product: CASSRGGGFAEAFF.

In its sample, this clone was seen a few times. DNA of the CDR3: TGCGCCAGCAGCTTGGTTCCGGACAGCAGCAATCAGCCCCAGCATTTT. Translating it yields CASSLVPDSSNQPQHF. This sequence joins TRBV5-1 and TRBJ1-5, with D tentatively TRBD1 (6 bases). Per germline, CDR1 SGHRS and CDR2 YFSETQ. The CDR3 runs 16 residues. Trimming stripped 0 bases from V and 1 base from J, with 11 bases between. Together with reference TRBV5-1 and TRBJ1-5, the CDR3 gives the full variable domain: KAGVTQTPRYLIKTRGQQVTLSCSPISGHRSVSWYQQTPGQGLQFLFEYFSETQRNKGNFPGRFSGRQFSNSRSEMNVSTLELGDSALYLCASSLVPDSSNQPQHFGDGTRLSIL.

This chain links TRBV27 with TRBJ2-7; D unclear. The CDR3 has 12 residues. V lost 8 bases and J 1 base, leaving 9 bases between the germline ends. Germline loops: CDR1 MNHEY, CDR2 SMNVEV (reference sequence). The CDR3 coding sequence is TGTGCCAGCGTTGGTAGATCCTACGAGCAGTACTTC. It yields the protein CASVGRSYEQYF.

This clone was counted once. The chain links TRBV18 to TRBJ2-7, with 13 bases fitting TRBD2. After removal of 6 bases from V and 5 bases from J, the junction contained 7 bases not matched to a gene. CDR1 KGHSH and CDR2 LQKENI come from the germline V gene. The CDR3 covers 15 residues. CDR3 residues: CASSPQLAGGNEQYF. CDR3 coding DNA: TGTGCCAGCTCTCCTCAACTAGCGGGAGGGAACGAGCAGTACTTC.

The chain recombines TRBV7-9 with TRBJ2-3; 7 nucleotides line up with TRBD2. Germline CDR1 reads SEHNR; CDR2 reads FQNEAQ (reference sequence). This CDR3 is built from 15 residues. V gave up 1 base and J gave up 6 bases; unmatched junction bases: 7. CDR3 nucleotide sequence: TGTGCCAGCAGCTTAGGAGGCGGGAGAGCCGATACGCAGTATTTT. Translating gives CASSLGGGRADTQYF.

V and J are TRBV18 and TRBJ2-5; TRBD2 is a possible D gene (6 bases). The germline gives CDR1 KGHSH, CDR2 LQKENI. The CDR3 consists of 17 residues. The V end lost 0 bases, the J end lost 3 bases, and 17 bases lay between the germline ends. Written as DNA, the CDR3 is TGTGCCAGCTCACCACCGGGCCAGGGAGGAGTTGAAGAGACCCAGTACTTC. As protein: CASSPPGQGGVEETQYF. Complete variable domain (other parts from reference TRBV18 and TRBJ2-5): NAGVMQNPRHLVRRRGQEARLRCSPMKGHSHVYWYRQLPEEGLKFMVYLQKENIIDESGMPKERFSAEFPKEGPSILRIQQVVRGDSAAYFCASSPPGQGGVEETQYFGPGTRLLVL.

This rearrangement joins TRBV5-1 to TRBJ1-2; possibly TRBD1 for D (5 bases). Trimming took off 0 bases at V and 3 bases at J, with 9 bases between the two ends. The CDR3 loop spans 14 amino acids. The germline CDR1 and CDR2 sequences are SGHRS and YFSETQ. Here the CDR3 DNA reads TGCGCCAGCAGCTTGGCCGCGGGGGACTATGGCTACACCTTC. As protein: CASSLAAGDYGYTF.

The rearrangement links TRBV9 to TRBJ1-1; weak D call: TRBD1 (5 bases). Trimming cost V 1 base and J 3 bases, with 16 bases left between them. Per the germline V gene, CDR1 is SGDLS and CDR2 is YYNGEE. The CDR3 loop spans 16 amino acids. The CDR3 nucleotides are TGTGCCAGCAGCGTAATTTGCTGGGAAGGGGACACTGAAGCTTTCTTT. This translates into CASSVICWEGDTEAFF.

This clone was counted between two and nine times. This rearrangement joins TRBV15 to TRBJ2-1; the match to TRBD1 covers 9 bases. In germline, CDR1 is LNHNV, CDR2 YYDKDF (reference sequence). CDR3 length equals 16 residues. V gave up 1 base and J gave up 4 bases; unmatched junction bases: 5. In nucleotides, the CDR3 is TGTGCCACCAGCAGAGGGCCGGGACAGGGATACAATGAGCAGTTCTTC. This gives the protein CATSRGPGQGYNEQFF.

The V call is TRBV19, the J call TRBJ1-2, with 9 bases identical to TRBD1. CDR1 and CDR2 from the germline V gene are LNHDA and SQIVND (reference sequence). V lost 4 bases and J lost 5; bases outside the gene matches: 5. The CDR3 length is 14 residues. CDR3 amino acids: CASSTPGQGYGYTF. The CDR3, as DNA: TGTGCCAGTAGTACCCCGGGACAGGGTTATGGCTACACCTTC.

The rearrangement uses TRBV2 and TRBJ2-1; 11 bases map to TRBD2. Germline assignment: CDR1 SNHLY and CDR2 FYNNEI. The CDR3 is 15 amino acids. V shed 6 bases and J 7 bases; nucleotides not matched to a gene: 8. The CDR3 spells CASRPTSGGPNEQFF. CDR3 DNA: TGTGCCAGCAGACCAACTAGCGGGGGCCCGAATGAGCAGTTCTTC. Variable domain in full (rest from reference TRBV2 and TRBJ2-1): EPEVTQTPSHQVTQMGQEVILRCVPISNHLYFYWYRQILGQKVEFLVSFYNNEISEKSEIFDDQFSVERPDGSNFTLKIRSTKLEDSAMYFCASRPTSGGPNEQFFGPGTRLTVL.

The chain has TRBV10-3 and TRBJ2-5; D is perhaps TRBD1 (6 bases). The V gene's germline CDR1 is ENHRY and CDR2 SYGVKD. The V gene lost 10 bases and the J gene lost 4 bases, with 16 bases spanning the gap. This CDR3 comprises 13 residues. This CDR3 reads CASIGTFGETQYF. In nucleotides, the CDR3 is TGTGCCAGCATTGGGACATTTGGAGAGACCCAGTACTTC.

The chain is built from TRBV5-5 and TRBJ2-7, with 10 bases lining up with TRBD1. Trimming at V came to 7 bases and at J to 7 bases, leaving 11 bases not matched to a gene. Germline-derived CDR1 and CDR2 are SGHKS and YYEKEE (reference sequence). The CDR3 runs to 14 residues. This CDR3 reads CASSPRQGAGEQYF. The CDR3 bases are TGTGCCAGCTCCCCCAGACAGGGGGCGGGGGAGCAGTACTTC.

V gene TRBV11-2 combines with J gene TRBJ2-5, with a tentative D call TRBD2 (6 bases). The CDR3 covers 13 residues. Germline CDR1 reads SGHAT; CDR2 reads FQNNGV. Trimming shortened V by 1 base and J by 4 bases, and 7 bases separated the two germline ends. CDR3 amino acids: CASSLGGVETQYF. In DNA form, the CDR3 reads TGTGCCAGCAGCTTAGGGGGGGTAGAGACCCAGTACTTC.

This clone has only a few counts. This chain links TRBV10-3 with TRBJ1-3; D ambiguous. CDR1 is ENHRY, CDR2 SYGVKD, per germline. The V end was cut by 7 bases, the J end by 0 bases, with 7 bases between. The CDR3 is made up of 13 amino acids. CDR3 nucleotides: TGTGCCATCACCCCCAACTCTGGAAACACCATATATTTT. Its translation: CAITPNSGNTIYF.

The chain is built from TRBV7-2 and TRBJ2-7; D is possibly TRBD1 (6 bases). The CDR3 contains 14 residues. Germline CDR1 is SGHTA and CDR2 is FQGNSA. V was pared by 0 bases and J by 7 bases, with 13 bases between. In nucleotides, the CDR3 is TGTGCCAGCAGCTTAGCGCGGAACAGGGTTGAGCAGTACTTC. Translating gives CASSLARNRVEQYF. The full variable domain, rest sourced from reference TRBV7-2 and TRBJ2-7, is GAGVSQSPSNKVTEKGKDVELRCDPISGHTALYWYRQSLGQGLEFLIYFQGNSAPDKSGLPSDRFSAERTGGSVSTLTIQRTQQEDSAVYLCASSLARNRVEQYFGPGTRLTVT.

This clone was counted between two and nine times. This chain joins TRBV20-1 and TRBJ1-2; D ambiguous. Germline-derived CDR1 and CDR2 are DFQATT and SNEGSKA (reference sequence). This CDR3 is built from 11 residues. CDR3 sequence: CLGPANYGYTF. The DNA for the CDR3 is TGCCTAGGTCCAGCTAACTATGGCTACACCTTC.

This clone occurred a few times. The rearrangement joins TRBV5-1 to TRBJ2-2; D unclear. The V end lost 4 bases, the J end lost 6 bases, and 7 bases lay between the germline ends. The CDR3 is made up of 12 amino acids. The germline gives CDR1 SGHRS, CDR2 YFSETQ. This chain's CDR3 is CASSADAGELFF. CDR3 DNA sequence: TGCGCCAGCAGCGCAGATGCCGGGGAGCTGTTTTTT.

V is TRBV7-6 and J is TRBJ2-1, with TRBD1 matching over 9 bases. CDR3 length equals 14 residues. Germline lookup yields CDR1 SGHVS and CDR2 FNYEAQ. Trimming at V came to 5 bases and at J to 6 bases, leaving 5 bases not matched to a gene. The CDR3 bases are TGTGCCAGCAGCCACACGACAGGGGGCAATGAGCAGTTCTTC. It translates to CASSHTTGGNEQFF. The full variable domain, its missing parts supplied by reference TRBV7-6 and TRBJ2-1, is GAGVSQSPRYKVTKRGQDVALRCDPISGHVSLYWYRQALGQGPEFLTYFNYEAQQDKSGLPNDRFSAERPEGSISTLTIQRTEQRDSAMYRCASSHTTGGNEQFFGPGTRLTVL.

J is TRBJ2-3 and V is TRBV2, with D perhaps TRBD2 (6 bases). CDR1 is SNHLY and CDR2 is FYNNEI in the germline V gene. The CDR3 runs 17 residues. Trimming pared 4 bases from V and 5 bases from J, leaving 22 bases between. The CDR3 bases are TGTGCCAGCAGTGGTGGCGGGGAACCCCGGTTCCGAGATACGCAGTATTTT. It codes for CASSGGGEPRFRDTQYF.

This chain connects TRBV11-2 to TRBJ2-2; 7 nucleotides line up with TRBD1. The J segment lost 0 bases and the V segment lost 5 bases, leaving 6 bases of the junction unmatched. There are 16 residues in the CDR3. Germline assignment: CDR1 SGHAT and CDR2 FQNNGV. CDR3 residues: CASSPLQGANTGELFF. CDR3 nucleotides: TGTGCCAGCAGCCCCCTTCAGGGGGCGAACACCGGGGAGCTGTTTTTT.

This clone was seen more than once but under ten times. This rearrangement joins TRBV6-1 to TRBJ2-5; 7 bases align to TRBD2. Trimming at V came to 3 bases and at J to 11 bases, leaving 12 bases not matched to a gene. This CDR3 has 14 amino acids. The germline CDR1 and CDR2 sequences are MNHNS and SASEGT. The CDR3 reads CASSDPAGRREQYF. CDR3 coding DNA: TGTGCCAGCAGTGACCCAGCGGGGCGGCGGGAGCAGTACTTC.

The chain joins TRBV2 to TRBJ2-5; D perhaps matches TRBD1 (6 bases). Germline V CDR1 and CDR2: SNHLY, FYNNEI. V shed 6 bases and J shed 4 bases, with 18 bases lying between them. The CDR3 extends over 15 amino acids. This CDR3 is CASSPGQPVGETQYF. The DNA of the CDR3 is TGTGCCAGCAGCCCGGGACAACCGGTCGGAGAGACCCAGTACTTC.

This chain joins TRBV4-1 and TRBJ1-6; tentative D call: TRBD1 (6 bases). Germline V lookup: CDR1 MGHRA, CDR2 YSYEKL. There are 14 residues in the CDR3. The V and J ends lost 3 bases and 5 bases respectively, with 8 bases between them. The chain's CDR3 is CASSHGQHNSPLHF. DNA for the CDR3: TGCGCCAGCAGCCACGGACAGCATAATTCACCCCTCCACTTT.

The V call is TRBV30, the J call TRBJ2-7, with 13 bases matching TRBD2. The germline CDR1 and CDR2 sequences are GTSNPN and SVGIG (reference sequence). The CDR3 is made up of 15 amino acids. V lost 1 base, J lost 7 bases, and 7 bases stayed unmatched. CDR3 sequence (DNA): TGTGCCTGGAGTGGTCTTTCGGGACTAGCGGGAGAGCAGTACTTC. As protein: CAWSGLSGLAGEQYF. The full variable domain, with the rest looked up from reference TRBV30 and TRBJ2-7, is SQTIHQWPATLVQPVGSPLSLECTVEGTSNPNLYWYRQAAGRGLQLLFYSVGIGQISSEVPQNLSASRPQDRQFILSSKKLLLSDSGFYLCAWSGLSGLAGEQYFGPGTRLTVT.